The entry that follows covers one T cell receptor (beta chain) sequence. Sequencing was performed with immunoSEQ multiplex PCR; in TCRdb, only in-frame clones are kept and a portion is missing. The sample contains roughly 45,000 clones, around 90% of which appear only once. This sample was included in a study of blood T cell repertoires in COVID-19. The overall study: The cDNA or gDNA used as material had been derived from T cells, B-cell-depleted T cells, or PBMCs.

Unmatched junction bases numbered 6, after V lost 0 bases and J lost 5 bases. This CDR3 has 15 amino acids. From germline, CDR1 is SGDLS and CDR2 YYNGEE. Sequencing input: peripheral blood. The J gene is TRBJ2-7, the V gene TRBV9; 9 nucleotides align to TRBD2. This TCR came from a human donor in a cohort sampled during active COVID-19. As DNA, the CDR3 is TGTGCCAGCAGCGTAGCAGGGGCGGGGGGGCACGAGCAGTACTTC. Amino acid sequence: CASSVAGAGGHEQYF.